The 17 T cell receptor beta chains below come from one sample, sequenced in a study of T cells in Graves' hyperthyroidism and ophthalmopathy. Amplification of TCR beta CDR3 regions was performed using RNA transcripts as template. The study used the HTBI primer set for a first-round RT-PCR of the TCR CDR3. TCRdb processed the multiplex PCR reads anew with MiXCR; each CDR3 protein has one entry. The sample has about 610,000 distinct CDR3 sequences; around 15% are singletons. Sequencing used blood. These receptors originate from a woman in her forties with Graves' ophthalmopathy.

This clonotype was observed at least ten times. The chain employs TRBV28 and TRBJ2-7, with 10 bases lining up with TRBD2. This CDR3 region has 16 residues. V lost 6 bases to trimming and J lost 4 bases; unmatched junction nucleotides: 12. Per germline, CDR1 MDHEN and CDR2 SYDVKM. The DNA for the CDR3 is TGTGCCAGCAGCTCGCCTAGCGGGAGAGTCTTATACGAGCAGTACTTC. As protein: CASSSPSGRVLYEQYF. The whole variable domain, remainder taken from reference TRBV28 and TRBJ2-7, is DVKVTQSSRYLVKRTGEKVFLECVQDMDHENMFWYRQDPGLGLRLIYFSYDVKMKEKGDIPEGYSVSREKKERFSLILESASTNQTSMYLCASSSPSGRVLYEQYFGPGTRLTVT.

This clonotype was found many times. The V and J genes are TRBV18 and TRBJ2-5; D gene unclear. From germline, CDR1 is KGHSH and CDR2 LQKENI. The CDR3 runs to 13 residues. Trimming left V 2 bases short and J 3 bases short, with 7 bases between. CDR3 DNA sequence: TGTGCCAGCTCACCAGCTAGGGAAGAGACCCAGTACTTC. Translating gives CASSPAREETQYF. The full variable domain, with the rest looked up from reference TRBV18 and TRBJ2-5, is NAGVMQNPRHLVRRRGQEARLRCSPMKGHSHVYWYRQLPEEGLKFMVYLQKENIIDESGMPKERFSAEFPKEGPSILRIQQVVRGDSAAYFCASSPAREETQYFGPGTRLLVL.

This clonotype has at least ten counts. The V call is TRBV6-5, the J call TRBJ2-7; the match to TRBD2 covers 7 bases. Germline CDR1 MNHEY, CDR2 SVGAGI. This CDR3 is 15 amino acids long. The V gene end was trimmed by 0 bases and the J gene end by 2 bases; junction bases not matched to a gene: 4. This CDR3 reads CASSYSTSATYEQYF. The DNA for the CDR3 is TGTGCCAGCAGTTACTCAACTAGCGCGACCTACGAGCAGTACTTC.

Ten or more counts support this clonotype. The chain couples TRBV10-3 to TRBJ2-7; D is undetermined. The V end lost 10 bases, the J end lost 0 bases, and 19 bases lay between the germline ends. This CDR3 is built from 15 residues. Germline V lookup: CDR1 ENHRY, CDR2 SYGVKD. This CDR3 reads CATLGTDGHSYEQYF. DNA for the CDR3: TGTGCCACCTTAGGTACGGACGGGCACTCCTACGAGCAGTACTTC.

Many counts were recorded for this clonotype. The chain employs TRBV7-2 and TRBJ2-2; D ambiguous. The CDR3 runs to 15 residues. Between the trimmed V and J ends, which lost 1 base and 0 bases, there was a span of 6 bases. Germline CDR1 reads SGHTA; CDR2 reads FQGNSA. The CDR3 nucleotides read TGTGCCAGCAGCTTAGTGGTTGCGAACACCGGGGAGCTGTTTTTT. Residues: CASSLVVANTGELFF.

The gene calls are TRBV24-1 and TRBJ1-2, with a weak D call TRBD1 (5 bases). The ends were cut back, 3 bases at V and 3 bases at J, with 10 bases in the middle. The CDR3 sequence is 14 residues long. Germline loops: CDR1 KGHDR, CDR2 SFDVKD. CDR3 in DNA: TGTGCCACCAGTGATGATGCAGGGTACTATGGCTACACCTTC. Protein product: CATSDDAGYYGYTF.

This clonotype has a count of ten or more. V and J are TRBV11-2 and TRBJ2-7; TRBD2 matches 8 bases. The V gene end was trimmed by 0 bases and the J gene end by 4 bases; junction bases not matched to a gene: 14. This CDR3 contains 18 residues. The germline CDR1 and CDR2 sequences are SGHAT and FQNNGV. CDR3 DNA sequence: TGTGCCAGCAGCTTAGATTCCAGCGGGAGCCTTACCTTGTACGAGCAGTACTTC. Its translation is CASSLDSSGSLTLYEQYF.

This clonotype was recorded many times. CDR3 sequence reads: CASSLSVAGGYEQYF. The DNA of the CDR3 is TGTGCCAGCAGTTTATCAGTAGCGGGAGGCTACGAGCAGTACTTC. The V and J genes are TRBV28 and TRBJ2-7; TRBD2 matches at 10 bases. Germline V CDR1 and CDR2: MDHEN, SYDVKM. V gave up 1 base and J gave up 3 bases; unmatched junction bases: 3. This CDR3 has 15 residues. Looking up the rest from reference TRBV28 and TRBJ2-7 gives the full variable domain: DVKVTQSSRYLVKRTGEKVFLECVQDMDHENMFWYRQDPGLGLRLIYFSYDVKMKEKGDIPEGYSVSREKKERFSLILESASTNQTSMYLCASSLSVAGGYEQYFGPGTRLTVT.

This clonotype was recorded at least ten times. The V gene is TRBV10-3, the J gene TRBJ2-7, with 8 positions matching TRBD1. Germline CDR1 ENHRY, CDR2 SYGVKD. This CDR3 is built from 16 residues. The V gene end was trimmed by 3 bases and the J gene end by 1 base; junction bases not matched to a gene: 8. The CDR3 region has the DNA TGTGCCATCAGTGACCCAGGGCAGGGGGCTTCCTACGAGCAGTACTTC. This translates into CAISDPGQGASYEQYF.

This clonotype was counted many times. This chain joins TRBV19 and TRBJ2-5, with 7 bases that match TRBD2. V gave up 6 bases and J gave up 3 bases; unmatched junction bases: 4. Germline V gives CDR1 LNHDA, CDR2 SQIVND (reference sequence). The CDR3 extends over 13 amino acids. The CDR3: CASRGLAEETQYF. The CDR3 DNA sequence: TGTGCCAGTAGAGGGCTAGCGGAAGAGACCCAGTACTTC.

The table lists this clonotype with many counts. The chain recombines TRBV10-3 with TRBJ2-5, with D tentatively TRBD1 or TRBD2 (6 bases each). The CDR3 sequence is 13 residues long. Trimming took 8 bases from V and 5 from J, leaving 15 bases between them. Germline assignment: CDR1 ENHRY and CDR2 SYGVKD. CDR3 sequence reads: CAIQEGGWETQYF. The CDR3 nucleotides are TGTGCCATCCAGGAGGGGGGATGGGAGACCCAGTACTTC.

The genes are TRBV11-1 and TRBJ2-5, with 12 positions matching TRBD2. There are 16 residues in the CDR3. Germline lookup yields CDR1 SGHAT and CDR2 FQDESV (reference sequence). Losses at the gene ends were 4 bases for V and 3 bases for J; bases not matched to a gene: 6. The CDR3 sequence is CASSSPTSGRKETQYF. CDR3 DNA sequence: TGTGCCAGCAGCTCCCCGACTAGCGGGAGAAAAGAGACCCAGTACTTC.

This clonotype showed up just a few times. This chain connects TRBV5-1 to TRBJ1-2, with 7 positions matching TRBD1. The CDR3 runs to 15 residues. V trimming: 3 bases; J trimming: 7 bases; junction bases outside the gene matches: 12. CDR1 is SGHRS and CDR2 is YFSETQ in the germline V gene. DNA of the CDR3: TGCGCCAGCAGCTCGGAGGGGGCTCTCGGCGGTGGCTACACCTTC. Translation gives CASSSEGALGGGYTF.

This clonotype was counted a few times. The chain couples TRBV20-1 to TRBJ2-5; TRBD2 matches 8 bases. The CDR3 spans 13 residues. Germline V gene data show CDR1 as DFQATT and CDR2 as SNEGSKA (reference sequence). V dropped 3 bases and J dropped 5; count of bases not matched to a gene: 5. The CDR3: CSASRGGFETQYF. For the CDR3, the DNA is TGCAGTGCTAGTCGGGGGGGCTTCGAGACCCAGTACTTC.

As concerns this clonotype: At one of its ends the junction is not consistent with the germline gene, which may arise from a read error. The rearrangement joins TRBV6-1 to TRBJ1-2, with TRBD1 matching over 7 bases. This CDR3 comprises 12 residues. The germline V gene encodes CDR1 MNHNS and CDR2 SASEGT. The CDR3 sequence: CAAQGGNYGYTF. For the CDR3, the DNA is TGCGCCGCCCAGGGGGGGAACTATGGCTACACCTTC.

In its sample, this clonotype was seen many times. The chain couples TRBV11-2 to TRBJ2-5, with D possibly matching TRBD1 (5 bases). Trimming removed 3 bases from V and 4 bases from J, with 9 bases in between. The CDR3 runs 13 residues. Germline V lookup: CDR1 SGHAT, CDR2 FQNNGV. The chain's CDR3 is CASSLGQRETQYF. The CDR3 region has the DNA TGTGCCAGCAGCTTGGGGCAAAGAGAGACCCAGTACTTC.

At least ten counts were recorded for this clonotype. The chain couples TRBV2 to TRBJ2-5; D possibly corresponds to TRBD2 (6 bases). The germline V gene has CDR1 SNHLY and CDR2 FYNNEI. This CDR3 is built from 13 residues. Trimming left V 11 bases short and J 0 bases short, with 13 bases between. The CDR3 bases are TGTGCCTCCGGGACTTTCTACCAAGAGACCCAGTACTTC. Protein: CASGTFYQETQYF.